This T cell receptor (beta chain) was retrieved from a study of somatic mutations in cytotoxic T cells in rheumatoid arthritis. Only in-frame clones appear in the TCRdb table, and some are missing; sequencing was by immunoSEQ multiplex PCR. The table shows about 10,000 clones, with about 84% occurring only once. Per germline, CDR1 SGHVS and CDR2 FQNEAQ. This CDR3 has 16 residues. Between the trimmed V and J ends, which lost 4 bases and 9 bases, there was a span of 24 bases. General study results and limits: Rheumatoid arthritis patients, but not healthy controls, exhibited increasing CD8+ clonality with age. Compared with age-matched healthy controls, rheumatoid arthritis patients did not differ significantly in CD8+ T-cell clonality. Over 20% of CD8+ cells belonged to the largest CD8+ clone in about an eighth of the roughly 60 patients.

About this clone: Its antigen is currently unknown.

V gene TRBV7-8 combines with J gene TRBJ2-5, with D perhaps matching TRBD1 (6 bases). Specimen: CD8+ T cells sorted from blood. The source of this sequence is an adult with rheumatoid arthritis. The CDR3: CASSYFPGQGARAQYF. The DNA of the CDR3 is TGTGCCAGCAGCTATTTTCCGGGACAAGGCGCCAGGGCCCAGTACTTC.